These 22 T cell receptor beta chains originate from one sample sequenced in a study of blood T cell repertoires in COVID-19. The table came from immunoSEQ multiplex PCR; TCRdb's copy has only in-frame clones and leaves some out. This sample has 200,000 to 300,000 clones, with around 89% found just once. Sequencing used PBMCs or T cells enriched from blood (not recorded which). These receptors were taken from a woman aged 25 to 45 who had recovered from COVID-19.

The chain combines TRBV7-2 with TRBJ1-2, with D possibly matching TRBD1 (5 bases). CDR3 length: 13 amino acids. V was cut by 3 bases and J by 4 bases, with 9 bases left in between. Germline V gene lookup returns CDR1 SGHTA and CDR2 FQGNSA. The CDR3 here is CASSFQGIYGYTF. Here the CDR3 DNA reads TGTGCCAGCAGCTTTCAGGGAATCTATGGCTACACCTTC.

V gene TRBV9 combines with J gene TRBJ2-7, with 7 bases fitting TRBD1. Germline V gives CDR1 SGDLS, CDR2 YYNGEE. V was pared by 2 bases and J by 2 bases, with 7 bases of the junction left unmatched. The CDR3 is 15 residues long. The CDR3 sequence: CASSVRDSVAYEQYF. CDR3 in DNA: TGTGCCAGCAGCGTCCGGGACAGTGTAGCCTACGAGCAGTACTTC.

About this clone itself: Distinct nucleotide sequences in the sample also encode this CDR3. The rearrangement joins TRBV30 to TRBJ2-5; D uncertain. The CDR3 spans 11 residues. Looked up from germline, CDR1 is GTSNPN and CDR2 is SVGIG (reference sequence). Trimming took off 0 bases at V and 5 bases at J, with 4 bases between the two ends. The chain's CDR3 is CAWSVGETQYF. The CDR3 DNA reads as TGTGCCTGGAGTGTCGGGGAGACCCAGTACTTC.

This chain joins TRBV19 and TRBJ2-7; TRBD1 aligns across 7 bases. V lost 6 bases to trimming and J lost 0 bases; unmatched junction nucleotides: 5. Germline V gene data show CDR1 as LNHDA and CDR2 as SQIVND (reference sequence). CDR3 length equals 14 residues. CDR3: CASSEQGNSYEQYF. The CDR3 region has the DNA TGTGCCAGTAGCGAACAGGGGAACTCCTACGAGCAGTACTTC.

V and J are TRBV7-2 and TRBJ2-1, with 8 bases matching TRBD2. The CDR3 has 17 residues. The junction had 15 bases not matched to a gene; V was cut back by 4 bases and J by 7 bases. Germline values: CDR1 SGHTA, CDR2 FQGNSA. The CDR3, as DNA: TGTGCCAGCAGCTCGGTGGGGGGCCTAGCGGGTGAAAATGAGCAGTTCTTC. It specifies CASSSVGGLAGENEQFF.

This clone appeared once. The chain recombines TRBV27 with TRBJ2-2; 9 bases are shared with TRBD1. The junction had 7 bases not matched to a gene; V was cut back by 10 bases and J by 7 bases. The CDR3 length is 13 residues. The germline CDR1 and CDR2 sequences are MNHEY and SMNVEV (reference sequence). CDR3 protein: CATNRGPGGELFF. The CDR3 DNA reads as TGTGCCACCAACAGGGGGCCTGGCGGGGAGCTGTTTTTT.

Regarding this clone: An end of the junction does not agree with germline; a read error may underlie this. The rearrangement links TRBV5-8 to TRBJ2-5; TRBD2 matches at 7 bases. Germline V CDR1 and CDR2: SGHTS, YDEGEE. This CDR3 region has 11 residues. The chain's CDR3 is CASSRGTTTHF. CDR3 coding DNA: TGTGCCAGCAGCCGCGGGACTACGACTCACTTC.

The chain recombines TRBV2 with TRBJ1-3; D gene unclear. The germline V gene encodes CDR1 SNHLY and CDR2 FYNNEI. The CDR3 loop spans 15 amino acids. Trimming removed 2 bases from V and 2 bases from J, with 10 bases in between. The CDR3 nucleotides read TGTGCCAGCAGTGAAATAAGGAGCACTGGAAACACCATATATTTT. Amino acid sequence: CASSEIRSTGNTIYF.

This clone has more than one count but fewer than ten. The J gene is TRBJ2-7, the V gene TRBV7-2; D may be TRBD2 (5 bases). Trimming took off 4 bases at V and 5 bases at J, with 18 bases between the two ends. The CDR3 is made up of 15 amino acids. Looked up from germline, CDR1 is SGHTA and CDR2 is FQGNSA. Here the CDR3 reads CASSSGLVVNHEQYF. DNA for the CDR3: TGTGCCAGCAGCTCGGGGTTGGTAGTAAACCACGAGCAGTACTTC. Full variable domain (outside the CDR3, taken from reference TRBV7-2 and TRBJ2-7): GAGVSQSPSNKVTEKGKDVELRCDPISGHTALYWYRQSLGQGLEFLIYFQGNSAPDKSGLPSDRFSAERTGGSVSTLTIQRTQQEDSAVYLCASSSGLVVNHEQYFGPGTRLTVT.

V usage is TRBV15 and J usage is TRBJ1-1; 10 bases agree with TRBD1. V shed 5 bases and J 3 bases; nucleotides not matched to a gene: 3. This CDR3 spans 14 amino acids. Germline V lookup: CDR1 LNHNV, CDR2 YYDKDF (reference sequence). This CDR3 reads CATSGQGEHTEAFF. The CDR3 nucleotides are TGTGCCACCAGCGGACAGGGGGAACACACTGAAGCTTTCTTT.

The rearrangement joins TRBV4-2 to TRBJ1-1, with D hard to call. The germline V gene has CDR1 LGHNA and CDR2 YNFKEQ. Trimming cost V 0 bases and J 6 bases, with 14 bases left between them. This CDR3 spans 15 amino acids. In DNA, the CDR3 is TGTGCCAGCAGCCAAGATCATACGGGGAGGCCTGAAGCTTTCTTT. It codes for CASSQDHTGRPEAFF.

This chain connects TRBV5-1 to TRBJ1-2; a weak D match, TRBD1 (6 bases). The germline V gene has CDR1 SGHRS and CDR2 YFSETQ. There are 14 residues in the CDR3. V was trimmed by 0 bases and J by 7 bases, leaving 13 bases between them. The CDR3 loop reads CASSLEGDLRGYTF. The CDR3 DNA reads as TGCGCCAGCAGCTTGGAGGGGGACCTCCGTGGCTACACCTTC.

The V and J genes are TRBV7-2 and TRBJ2-1, with 8 nucleotides matching TRBD2. CDR1 is SGHTA, CDR2 FQGNSA, per germline. The trim removed 1 base at V and 6 bases at J, leaving 11 bases unmatched. This CDR3 is built from 17 residues. CDR3 DNA sequence: TGTGCCAGCAGCTTAGATGGTGGGACTAGACGGCGCAATGAGCAGTTCTTC. Translating it yields CASSLDGGTRRRNEQFF.

This chain uses TRBV19 with TRBJ2-3; maybe TRBD1 (6 bases). The CDR3 length is 14 residues. Trimming took 5 bases from V and 2 from J, leaving 11 bases between them. Germline-derived CDR1 and CDR2 are LNHDA and SQIVND (reference sequence). CDR3 amino acids: CASSSGQYTDTQYF. The CDR3 DNA sequence: TGTGCCAGTAGTTCCGGACAGTACACAGATACGCAGTATTTT.

V is TRBV5-4 and J is TRBJ1-4; 7 bases fit TRBD1. The trim removed 0 bases at V and 3 bases at J, leaving 8 bases unmatched. Germline CDR1 and CDR2: SGHNT and YYREEE (reference sequence). The CDR3 contains 17 residues. CDR3 amino acids: CASSLDTTGAPNEKLFF. The CDR3 bases are TGTGCCAGCAGCTTGGACACTACAGGGGCTCCTAATGAAAAACTGTTTTTT.

This chain connects TRBV4-1 to TRBJ2-1, with 10 bases identical to TRBD1. The CDR3 runs to 16 residues. The V segment lost 3 bases and the J segment 6 bases; nucleotides outside the gene matches: 8. In germline, CDR1 is MGHRA, CDR2 YSYEKL. This CDR3 reads CASSHPRDRGGNEQFF. As DNA, the CDR3 is TGCGCCAGCAGCCACCCACGGGACAGGGGAGGCAATGAGCAGTTCTTC.

The chain employs TRBV27 and TRBJ1-6, with D hard to call. The CDR3 length is 14 residues. Germline V gene data show CDR1 as MNHEY and CDR2 as SMNVEV (reference sequence). Trimming took off 3 bases at V and 10 bases at J, with 13 bases between the two ends. CDR3 nucleotides: TGTGCCAGCAGTTTGGTGCCTACCACCTCACCCCTCCACTTT. It translates to CASSLVPTTSPLHF.

The V gene is TRBV12-3 or TRBV12-4, the J gene TRBJ2-3; D remains unclear. The V end lost 2 bases, the J end lost 4 bases, and 7 bases lay between the germline ends. There are 13 residues in the CDR3. As DNA, the CDR3 is TGTGCCAGCAGTTTATCAAGCTCAGATACGCAGTATTTT. This gives the protein CASSLSSSDTQYF.

The CDR3: CSVLPSGTGFVGRAEQYF. In DNA form, the CDR3 reads TGCAGCGTTCTTCCCAGCGGGACAGGGTTCGTGGGGCGGGCCGAGCAGTACTTC. The chain employs TRBV29-1 and TRBJ2-7; 9 bases match TRBD1. CDR3 size: 18 residues. From germline, CDR1 is SQVTM and CDR2 ANQGSEA. V lost 5 bases, J lost 6 bases, and 23 bases stayed unmatched.

The chain is built from TRBV9 and TRBJ2-1; maybe TRBD2 (6 bases). CDR1 is SGDLS, CDR2 YYNGEE, per germline. Trimming removed 4 bases at V and 7 bases at J, with 12 bases between. The CDR3 covers 13 residues. The CDR3 protein is CASSPGGTNEQFF. The CDR3 DNA sequence: TGTGCCAGCAGCCCCGGCGGGACTAATGAGCAGTTCTTC.

The chain recombines TRBV19 with TRBJ1-2; tentative D call: TRBD1 (5 bases). CDR1 LNHDA and CDR2 SQIVND come from the germline V gene (reference sequence). The CDR3 covers 14 residues. Trimming left V 5 bases short and J 6 bases short, with 16 bases between. The DNA for the CDR3 is TGTGCCAGTAGTCCCCAGGGAGGTAAAGATGGCTACACCTTC. Its protein is CASSPQGGKDGYTF. The full variable domain, rest sourced from reference TRBV19 and TRBJ1-2, is DGGITQSPKYLFRKEGQNVTLSCEQNLNHDAMYWYRQDPGQGLRLIYYSQIVNDFQKGDIAEGYSVSREKKESFPLTVTSAQKNPTAFYLCASSPQGGKDGYTFGSGTRLTVV.

This chain uses TRBV6-6 with TRBJ1-1; the D is unclear. The CDR3 is 13 amino acids. Germline-derived CDR1 and CDR2 are MNHNY and SVGAGI (reference sequence). V lost 2 bases and J 10 bases, leaving 14 bases between the germline ends. The CDR3 is CASSYVEGSTAFF. As DNA, the CDR3 is TGTGCCAGCAGTTACGTGGAAGGGAGCACAGCTTTCTTT.